The 8 T cell receptor beta chains listed next were all sequenced from one sample in a study of regulatory and conventional T cells in RAG deficiency. The table came from immunoSEQ multiplex PCR; TCRdb's copy has only in-frame clones and leaves some out. Counted here are roughly 34,000 clones, 76% occurring once; the ten biggest clones make up 3.4%. The sorted conventional CD4+ T cells were CD25-low and CD127-high, with genomic DNA sequenced. This same sample was also taken into another study, of regulatory T cells. As that study records: The PCR used 52 TRBV and 13 TRBJ primers.

Sequenced: CD4+ effector T cells sorted from blood. The origin of the receptors is a human donor in good health.

The chain couples TRBV6-1 to TRBJ1-5, with TRBD1 matching 7 bases. The length of the CDR3 is 14 residues. V lost 8 bases, J lost 7 bases, and 11 bases stayed unmatched. Germline CDR1 reads MNHNS; CDR2 reads SASEGT. For the CDR3, the DNA is TGTGCCAGCGCACACGACAGGGTGGGCCAGCCCCAGCATTTT. The encoded protein is CASAHDRVGQPQHF.

The gene calls are TRBV9 and TRBJ1-4; possibly TRBD1 for D (6 bases). CDR3 length equals 16 residues. Per germline, CDR1 SGDLS and CDR2 YYNGEE. The V end lost 0 bases, the J end lost 4 bases, and 13 bases lay between the germline ends. The CDR3 loop reads CASSVDGGAVNEKLFF. The CDR3 DNA follows: TGTGCCAGCAGCGTAGATGGGGGCGCGGTTAATGAAAAACTGTTTTTT.

The chain carries TRBV7-2 and TRBJ2-5, with D possibly matching TRBD1 (6 bases). Germline lookup yields CDR1 SGHTA and CDR2 FQGNSA. Trimming removed 4 bases at V and 5 bases at J, with 11 bases between. CDR3 length: 13 residues. CDR3 DNA sequence: TGTGCCAGCAGCTACAGGGTGTCGGAGACCCAGTACTTC. Encoded protein: CASSYRVSETQYF.

This chain uses TRBV6-1 with TRBJ1-2; D gene ambiguous. Germline values: CDR1 MNHNS, CDR2 SASEGT. Trimming stripped 6 bases from V and 1 base from J, with 9 bases between. This CDR3 is built from 13 residues. The CDR3: CASRQQINYGYTF. CDR3 bases: TGTGCCAGCAGGCAACAGATTAACTATGGCTACACCTTC.

This clone was seen a few times. The chain's CDR3 is CASRARGYGYTF. The CDR3 region has the DNA TGTGCCAGCAGGGCCAGAGGCTATGGCTACACCTTC. The chain has TRBV6-6 and TRBJ1-2; D not resolved. Germline assignment: CDR1 MNHNY and CDR2 SVGAGI (reference sequence). V lost 6 bases and J lost 4, with 9 bases in between. The CDR3 consists of 12 residues.

CDR3 loop: CASSGQFVSTDTQYF. The CDR3 DNA is TGTGCCAGCAGTGGACAGTTTGTGAGCACAGATACGCAGTATTTT. The chain employs TRBV25-1 and TRBJ2-3; D possibly corresponds to TRBD1 (5 bases). This CDR3 contains 15 residues. Germline CDR1 and CDR2: MGHDK and SYGVNS. Trimming left V 4 bases short and J 0 bases short, with 11 bases between.

In DNA form, the CDR3 reads TGTGCCAGCAGCCAGGGGGGGGCGCTTAATTCACCCCTCCACTTT. This encodes CASSQGGALNSPLHF. The genes are TRBV6-5 and TRBJ1-6, with TRBD1 identical over 7 bases. CDR1 and CDR2 (germline): MNHEY, SVGAGI. This CDR3 region has 15 residues. Trimming cost V 6 bases and J 6 bases; bases outside gene matches: 8.

Only one count was recorded for this clone. The rearrangement joins TRBV10-3 to TRBJ1-1; D gene ambiguous. Trimming stripped 7 bases from V and 0 bases from J, with 9 bases between. The length of the CDR3 is 13 residues. The germline CDR1 and CDR2 sequences are ENHRY and SYGVKD. The CDR3 nucleotides are TGTGCCATCATGGCAGCGATGAACACTGAAGCTTTCTTT. Translated, it gives CAIMAAMNTEAFF.